This T cell receptor beta chain was retrieved from a study of T cell responses to AZD1222 COVID-19 vaccine. The study's findings and limits: No repertoire was sampled before or during the peak T cell response, only after it. Rises in breadth and depth of Spike-specific TCRs came after two AZD1222 doses. Spike-wide vaccine-associated CD4 TCRs dominated at 160-218 and 743-854.

V was clipped by 4 bases and J by 5 bases, with 12 bases between them. Germline loops: CDR1 MGHRA, CDR2 YSYEKL. CDR3 length: 14 residues. Assay used: immunoSEQ multiplex PCR; TCRdb lists only in-frame clones, some missing. The data show about 100,000 clones, with roughly 92% seen just once and about 5% held by the top ten. Concerning this clone itself: The antigen is unknown.

The TCR sequence derives from an adult in good health. J is TRBJ1-5 and V is TRBV4-1, with D possibly TRBD1 on 5 matching bases. The sequencing here drew on peripheral blood, taken on day 0 of AZD1222 vaccination. CDR3 nucleotide sequence: TGCGCCAGCAGCCCCTTTGGGGGGTATCAGCCCCAGCATTTT. Its translation is CASSPFGGYQPQHF.